What follows are 12 T cell receptor beta chains derived from one specimen sequenced in a study of shared clonotypes between healthy human individuals. The protocol was immunoSEQ multiplex PCR, while the TCRdb copy is restricted to in-frame clones and leaves out a portion. Found here are more than 1.2 million clones, approximately 98.5% of them singletons; the top ten hold 0.36%. The source material was naive CD4+ T cells sorted from blood. Subset reported: CD45RA+ positively selected. The receptor source for this set is a man aged 25 to 40 in good health.

This chain uses TRBV19 with TRBJ2-7, with D possibly matching TRBD1 (5 bases). V was shortened by 5 bases and J by 2 bases, with 16 bases between the two germline ends. Germline V gene lookup returns CDR1 LNHDA and CDR2 SQIVND (reference sequence). The CDR3 is 15 residues long. In DNA form, the CDR3 reads TGTGCCAGTAGTCCAGACAGTCCCCCAACCTACGAGCAGTACTTC. It encodes CASSPDSPPTYEQYF. The full variable domain, its missing parts supplied by reference TRBV19 and TRBJ2-7, is DGGITQSPKYLFRKEGQNVTLSCEQNLNHDAMYWYRQDPGQGLRLIYYSQIVNDFQKGDIAEGYSVSREKKESFPLTVTSAQKNPTAFYLCASSPDSPPTYEQYFGPGTRLTVT.

This clone was found once. This chain links TRBV5-4 with TRBJ1-2, with D tentatively TRBD1 (5 bases). The ends were cut back, 3 bases at V and 8 bases at J, with 20 bases in the middle. The CDR3 is 15 amino acids. Germline CDR1 is SGHNT and CDR2 is YYREEE (reference sequence). CDR3 sequence reads: CASSYHGTYQRGYTF. The DNA of the CDR3 is TGTGCCAGCAGCTACCACGGGACCTACCAGCGAGGCTACACCTTC.

This clone was recorded only once. This sequence joins TRBV4-3 and TRBJ2-1; TRBD1 agrees at 7 bases. Germline V gene data show CDR1 as LGHNA and CDR2 as YSLEER. Trimming cost V 3 bases and J 8 bases; bases outside gene matches: 7. The CDR3 covers 14 residues. In DNA, the CDR3 is TGCGCCAGCAGCCAGGCGACAGGGAAAGATGAGCAGTTCTTC. Its protein is CASSQATGKDEQFF.

The rearrangement joins TRBV7-3 to TRBJ1-1; TRBD1 is a possible D gene (5 bases). The CDR3 sequence is 13 residues long. V was shortened by 5 bases and J by 3 bases, with 10 bases between the two germline ends. CDR1 is SGHTA, CDR2 FQGTGA, per germline. The CDR3 DNA is TGTGCCAGCAGCCCTTCGGGGCACACTGAAGCTTTCTTT. It yields the protein CASSPSGHTEAFF. The full variable domain, with the rest looked up from reference TRBV7-3 and TRBJ1-1, is GAGVSQTPSNKVTEKGKYVELRCDPISGHTALYWYRQSLGQGPEFLIYFQGTGAADDSGLPNDRFFAVRPEGSVSTLKIQRTERGDSAVYLCASSPSGHTEAFFGQGTRLTVV.

The chain couples TRBV6-5 to TRBJ2-1; perhaps TRBD2 as D (6 bases). V was trimmed by 5 bases and J by 10 bases, leaving 15 bases between them. This CDR3 region has 13 residues. Germline V gives CDR1 MNHEY, CDR2 SVGAGI. CDR3 nucleotide sequence: TGTGCCAGCAGTGACGACGGGGGAGCCGAGCAGTTCTTC. It translates to CASSDDGGAEQFF.

V and J are TRBV6-5 and TRBJ2-7; D is possibly TRBD1 (5 bases). This CDR3 comprises 15 residues. CDR1 is MNHEY, CDR2 SVGAGI, per germline. V was cut by 2 bases and J by 1 base, with 12 bases left in between. CDR3 DNA: TGTGCCAGCAGTTACGGCGACAGACCTTCCTACGAGCAGTACTTC. This gives the protein CASSYGDRPSYEQYF.

A word on this clone: The same CDR3 can be traced to other DNA sequences in this sample. V usage is TRBV10-3 and J usage is TRBJ1-1; tentative D call: TRBD1 (6 bases). Germline V gene data show CDR1 as ENHRY and CDR2 as SYGVKD. This CDR3 spans 12 amino acids. V lost 4 bases and J 5 bases, leaving 8 bases between the germline ends. CDR3 coding DNA: TGTGCCATCAGTGGAGGGGGGACTGAAGCTTTCTTT. Amino acids: CAISGGGTEAFF.

About this clone: Other DNA sequences in this sample translate to the same CDR3. The chain employs TRBV6-5 and TRBJ1-1; D not resolved. The CDR3 consists of 14 residues. V gave up 2 bases and J gave up 1 base, with 8 bases separating them. From germline, CDR1 is MNHEY and CDR2 SVGAGI. The CDR3 spells CASSYLPGNTEAFF. CDR3 bases: TGTGCCAGCAGTTACCTACCAGGGAACACTGAAGCTTTCTTT.

The rearrangement uses TRBV11-2 and TRBJ2-7; unclear D gene. The CDR3 runs 14 residues. In germline, CDR1 is SGHAT, CDR2 FQNNGV. Between the trimmed V and J ends, which lost 6 bases and 5 bases, there was a span of 17 bases. CDR3 nucleotides: TGTGCCAGCAGAGTTCAACCGCTAGGACACGAGCAGTACTTC. Encoded protein: CASRVQPLGHEQYF.

This rearrangement joins TRBV4-2 to TRBJ1-2, with D perhaps matching TRBD1 (5 bases). Germline-derived CDR1 and CDR2 are LGHNA and YNFKEQ. The CDR3 runs to 14 residues. The V and J ends lost 1 base and 7 bases respectively, with 13 bases between them. DNA for the CDR3: TGTGCCAGCAGCCAAGGTCAGGGTTTAGTTGGCTACACCTTC. Its translation: CASSQGQGLVGYTF.

The chain has TRBV28 and TRBJ2-1, with D possibly TRBD2 on 6 matching bases. Germline V gene sequence: CDR1 MDHEN, CDR2 SYDVKM. Trimming took 4 bases from V and 5 from J, leaving 15 bases between them. This CDR3 region has 15 residues. This CDR3 is CASSSGGKGDNEQFF. CDR3 coding DNA: TGTGCCAGCAGTTCCGGCGGGAAAGGAGACAATGAGCAGTTCTTC.

V is TRBV5-1 and J is TRBJ1-4; unclear D gene. CDR3 length: 16 residues. Deletions cut 0 bases from V and 6 bases from J, with 15 bases between. The V gene's germline CDR1 is SGHRS and CDR2 YFSETQ. The DNA of the CDR3 is TGCGCCAGCAGCTTGGGGGATACACCCTTGCATGAAAAACTGTTTTTT. It specifies CASSLGDTPLHEKLFF.